The 7 T cell receptor beta chains below come from one sample, sequenced in a study of regulatory T cells in long-lasting Graves disease. Building the TCR beta libraries relied on iRepertoire HTBI primers, and CDR3 regions underwent Arm-PCR. TCRdb recomputed calls from the multiplex PCR reads with MiXCR, one row per CDR3 protein. This repertoire shows approximately 400,000 distinct CDR3 sequences, about 23% found once; its top ten account for around 30%. Time point described: persistent/refractory GD, antithyroid drugs over 5 years with positive TRAb. There was RNA extracted from PBMCs, and the TCR library was made from it. Sequences were derived from peripheral blood mononuclear cells (PBMCs), sampled when the disease was refractory, from a patient treated with antithyroid drugs. These receptors originate from a woman aged 40-49 years with Graves disease.

The sample holds a few counts of this clonotype. The chain is built from TRBV19 and TRBJ1-2; D not certain. The CDR3 runs to 13 residues. V dropped 10 bases and J dropped 1 base, with 13 bases sitting between them. Germline CDR1 is LNHDA and CDR2 is SQIVND (reference sequence). For the CDR3, the DNA is TGTGCCACCCCGGCCGGGAATAACTATGGCTACACCTTC. Translated, it gives CATPAGNNYGYTF.

This clonotype came up many times. The gene calls are TRBV7-6 and TRBJ2-7; possible D gene TRBD2, 5 bases. The CDR3 has 16 residues. CDR1 is SGHVS and CDR2 is FNYEAQ in the germline V gene. V was trimmed by 5 bases and J by 0 bases, leaving 17 bases between them. CDR3 loop: CASSTLRGSSSYEQYF. The CDR3 DNA sequence: TGTGCCAGCAGCACCCTTCGCGGGTCAAGCTCCTACGAGCAGTACTTC.

The V gene is TRBV18, the J gene TRBJ2-7, with D perhaps matching TRBD1 (5 bases). Trimming took off 4 bases at V and 1 base at J, with 11 bases between the two ends. This CDR3 has 14 amino acids. CDR1 KGHSH and CDR2 LQKENI come from the germline V gene. This CDR3 is CASSLTRQSYEQYF. DNA for the CDR3: TGTGCCAGCTCACTAACCAGACAGTCCTACGAGCAGTACTTC.

V usage is TRBV2 and J usage is TRBJ2-1; 10 bases match TRBD2. Germline V gives CDR1 SNHLY, CDR2 FYNNEI. Trimming cost V 2 bases and J 4 bases; bases outside gene matches: 8. This CDR3 has 17 residues. In nucleotides, the CDR3 is TGTGCCAGCAGTGAATCGGCTAGCGGGAGTTTATACAATGAGCAGTTCTTC. It is translated as CASSESASGSLYNEQFF. Complete variable domain (other parts from reference TRBV2 and TRBJ2-1): EPEVTQTPSHQVTQMGQEVILRCVPISNHLYFYWYRQILGQKVEFLVSFYNNEISEKSEIFDDQFSVERPDGSNFTLKIRSTKLEDSAMYFCASSESASGSLYNEQFFGPGTRLTVL.

The sample holds a few counts of this clonotype. The chain is built from TRBV7-2 and TRBJ1-6; D unclear. Trimming pared 5 bases from V and 1 base from J, leaving 9 bases between. The CDR3 loop spans 15 amino acids. Germline loops: CDR1 SGHTA, CDR2 FQGNSA. The CDR3 protein is CASSPSGSYNSPLHF. CDR3 DNA: TGTGCCAGCAGCCCCTCAGGATCCTATAATTCACCCCTCCACTTT.

This clonotype was picked up a small number of times. V usage is TRBV19 and J usage is TRBJ1-5, with D tentatively TRBD1 (5 bases). Germline CDR1 and CDR2: LNHDA and SQIVND (reference sequence). The length of the CDR3 is 12 residues. V lost 8 bases and J 8 bases, leaving 13 bases between the germline ends. CDR3 amino acids: CASQGNAEPQHF. The CDR3 DNA follows: TGTGCCAGTCAGGGAAACGCGGAGCCCCAGCATTTT.

This clonotype was seen only a few times. The gene calls are TRBV5-6 and TRBJ2-2; a possible D gene is TRBD1 (5 bases). V was shortened by 2 bases and J by 6 bases, with 11 bases between the two germline ends. Germline loops: CDR1 SGHDT, CDR2 YYEEEE. CDR3 length: 14 residues. This chain's CDR3 is CASSFQGKPGELFF. DNA for the CDR3: TGTGCCAGCAGCTTTCAGGGTAAACCCGGGGAGCTGTTTTTT. Variable domain in full (rest from reference TRBV5-6 and TRBJ2-2): DAGVTQSPTHLIKTRGQQVTLRCSPKSGHDTVSWYQQALGQGPQFIFQYYEEEERQRGNFPDRFSGHQFPNYSSELNVNALLLGDSALYLCASSFQGKPGELFFGEGSRLTVL.